A single sample gave rise to the 24 T cell receptor beta chains below, sequenced in a study of blood T cell repertoires in COVID-19. Sequenced by immunoSEQ multiplex PCR; TCRdb stores in-frame clones only, minus some. The table records about 170,000 clones, about 81% of them present only once. Sequenced material: peripheral blood. These receptors came from a woman aged 70 to 79 with acute or convalescent COVID-19.

This sequence joins TRBV7-8 and TRBJ1-6, with unresolved D. Trimming shortened V by 3 bases and J by 8 bases, and 8 bases separated the two germline ends. This CDR3 is built from 13 residues. Germline values: CDR1 SGHVS, CDR2 FQNEAQ. The CDR3: CASSFTEDSPLHF. The CDR3 region has the DNA TGTGCCAGCAGCTTCACAGAAGATTCACCCCTCCACTTT.

This clone has only a few counts. This chain joins TRBV5-1 and TRBJ2-5; 7 nucleotides align to TRBD1. CDR1 SGHRS and CDR2 YFSETQ come from the germline V gene. Losses at the gene ends were 2 bases for V and 3 bases for J; bases not matched to a gene: 4. The CDR3 spans 14 residues. DNA of the CDR3: TGCGCCAGCAGCTTCTGGGACAGAAAAGAGACCCAGTACTTC. It specifies CASSFWDRKETQYF.

V usage is TRBV19 and J usage is TRBJ2-1; 8 bases are a match to TRBD1. The CDR3 spans 13 residues. CDR1 and CDR2 (germline): LNHDA, SQIVND (reference sequence). With 5 bases clipped from V and 9 bases from J, the junction kept 6 bases outside the gene matches. In DNA, the CDR3 is TGTGCCAGTAGTTTCGGACAGGGCGGTGAGCAGTTCTTC. Protein: CASSFGQGGEQFF.

The rearrangement uses TRBV19 and TRBJ2-3; 7 bases are shared with TRBD2. The CDR3 runs to 14 residues. Trimming cost V 5 bases and J 9 bases; bases outside gene matches: 11. Germline CDR1 reads LNHDA; CDR2 reads SQIVND (reference sequence). The DNA of the CDR3 is TGTGCCAGTAGTCAGAAGGGAGGGCCTCCCACGCAGTATTTT. As protein: CASSQKGGPPTQYF.

The rearrangement joins TRBV15 to TRBJ1-2; 8 nucleotides agree with TRBD1. This CDR3 is built from 16 residues. V was clipped by 0 bases and J by 7 bases; unmatched bases: 10. Germline V gives CDR1 LNHNV, CDR2 YYDKDF (reference sequence). CDR3 DNA sequence: TGTGCCACCAGCAGAGATATCGCCGGGCAGGGGGCTGGCTACACCTTC. Amino acid sequence: CATSRDIAGQGAGYTF.

V gene TRBV3-1 (or the pseudogene TRBV3-2) combines with J gene TRBJ1-1, with 7 bases fitting TRBD1. This CDR3 is 14 amino acids long. Per germline, CDR1 LGHDT and CDR2 YNNKEL (reference sequence). V trimming: 7 bases; J trimming: 0 bases; junction bases outside the gene matches: 5. CDR3 sequence: CASTGQSMNTEAFF. The CDR3 bases are TGTGCCAGCACGGGACAGAGTATGAACACTGAAGCTTTCTTT.

The J gene is TRBJ2-7, the V gene TRBV15, with a weak D call TRBD2 (5 bases). Trimming took 1 base from V and 3 from J, leaving 13 bases between them. The germline CDR1 and CDR2 sequences are LNHNV and YYDKDF (reference sequence). The CDR3 is 15 amino acids. CDR3 region: CATSRVGVPRYEQYF. In DNA form, the CDR3 reads TGTGCCACCAGCAGAGTCGGGGTACCTCGCTACGAGCAGTACTTC.

This clone was seen once. This sequence joins TRBV7-2 and TRBJ2-1; TRBD1 might be the D (6 bases). V was cut by 3 bases and J by 6 bases, with 12 bases left in between. CDR1 is SGHTA and CDR2 is FQGNSA in the germline V gene. The CDR3 spans 14 residues. Here the CDR3 reads CASSFRTDSNEQFF. For the CDR3, the DNA is TGTGCCAGCAGCTTTCGGACAGATAGCAATGAGCAGTTCTTC.

The chain has TRBV4-3 and TRBJ2-2; 11 bases line up with TRBD2. The CDR3 is made up of 18 amino acids. Germline-derived CDR1 and CDR2 are LGHNA and YSLEER. The trim removed 0 bases at V and 2 bases at J, leaving 5 bases unmatched. Here the CDR3 reads CASSQDVAGGRNTGELFF. The CDR3 DNA is TGCGCCAGCAGCCAAGATGTAGCGGGGGGGCGTAACACCGGGGAGCTGTTTTTT.

The chain employs TRBV9 and TRBJ2-3; a possible D gene is TRBD2 (5 bases). Trimming pared 3 bases from V and 2 bases from J, leaving 10 bases between. Germline-derived CDR1 and CDR2 are SGDLS and YYNGEE. The length of the CDR3 is 14 residues. DNA for the CDR3: TGTGCCAGCAGCGATAGCGCGGACACAGATACGCAGTATTTT. It translates to CASSDSADTDTQYF.

The chain is built from TRBV7-8 and TRBJ1-3, with TRBD1 matching 8 bases. Germline-derived CDR1 and CDR2 are SGHVS and FQNEAQ. Trimming cost V 6 bases and J 3 bases; bases outside gene matches: 4. The CDR3 is 14 amino acids. CDR3 region: CASREQGVGNTIYF. CDR3 sequence (DNA): TGTGCCAGCAGGGAACAGGGGGTTGGAAACACCATATATTTT.

This rearrangement joins TRBV2 to TRBJ2-1; 9 bases fit TRBD2. Germline assignment: CDR1 SNHLY and CDR2 FYNNEI. CDR3 length: 15 residues. V lost 11 bases, J lost 3 bases, and 11 bases stayed unmatched. The CDR3, as DNA: TGTGCCGCGGGAAGGGGGCGGGAGGGCTACAATGAGCAGTTCTTC. The encoded protein is CAAGRGREGYNEQFF.

This clone was detected only a few times. This chain links TRBV28 with TRBJ1-2; D gene uncertain. V lost 2 bases and J lost 4, with 8 bases in between. Germline lookup yields CDR1 MDHEN and CDR2 SYDVKM. This CDR3 contains 13 residues. In DNA, the CDR3 is TGTGCCAGCAGTTTAGATCAGGCCTATGGCTACACCTTC. It yields the protein CASSLDQAYGYTF.

The V call is TRBV10-3, the J call TRBJ1-2; 10 nucleotides align to TRBD1. Germline values: CDR1 ENHRY, CDR2 SYGVKD. After removal of 8 bases from V and 6 bases from J, the junction contained 0 bases not matched to a gene. The CDR3 is 11 residues long. As DNA, the CDR3 is TGTGCCATCGGGACAGGGGATGGCTACACCTTC. It is translated as CAIGTGDGYTF.

The chain carries TRBV6-5 and TRBJ1-5; D unclear. This CDR3 has 13 residues. V gave up 11 bases and J gave up 2 bases, with 13 bases separating them. Germline-derived CDR1 and CDR2 are MNHEY and SVGAGI. The CDR3 is CAVSKRGNQPQHF. The CDR3 nucleotides are TGTGCCGTCTCCAAGAGGGGCAATCAGCCCCAGCATTTT.

The chain couples TRBV19 to TRBJ2-1, with 7 nucleotides matching TRBD2. Germline CDR1 LNHDA, CDR2 SQIVND (reference sequence). CDR3 length equals 15 residues. Germline trimming cut 6 bases from V and 1 base from J; bases unmatched to any gene: 6. CDR3 nucleotide sequence: TGTGCCAGTAGGCCTGGCGGGAGTTCCTACAATGAGCAGTTCTTC. Amino acids: CASRPGGSSYNEQFF.

This clone was seen more than once but under ten times. The V and J genes are TRBV30 and TRBJ2-7, with D possibly matching TRBD1 (5 bases). The germline gives CDR1 GTSNPN, CDR2 SVGIG (reference sequence). The CDR3 sequence is 13 residues long. Trimming took 0 bases from V and 0 from J, leaving 6 bases between them. CDR3 DNA sequence: TGTGCCTGGAGTGTTCAGGGCTCCTACGAGCAGTACTTC. Protein: CAWSVQGSYEQYF.

CDR3 in DNA: TGTGCCAGCAGCTTCCCACAGGGAGGGTCAGATACGCAGTATTTT. Translated: CASSFPQGGSDTQYF. J is TRBJ2-3 and V is TRBV7-6; TRBD2 is a possible D gene (7 bases). The CDR3 has 15 amino acids. Trimming took off 3 bases at V and 4 bases at J, with 14 bases between the two ends. Germline V gene sequence: CDR1 SGHVS, CDR2 FNYEAQ.

The chain combines TRBV11-2 with TRBJ1-6; TRBD1 might be the D (6 bases). The V end was cut by 8 bases, the J end by 8 bases, with 13 bases between. CDR3 length: 13 amino acids. The V gene's germline CDR1 is SGHAT and CDR2 FQNNGV. The CDR3 protein is CASGRGRDSPLHF. The CDR3 nucleotides read TGTGCCAGCGGCAGGGGTCGTGATTCACCCCTCCACTTT.

This clone turned up a few times. The CDR3 DNA sequence: TGCGCCAGCAGTTTAAACACCGGGGAGCTGTTTTTT. It codes for CASSLNTGELFF. The chain couples TRBV5-1 to TRBJ2-2; no clear D. Trimming cost V 5 bases and J 2 bases, with 4 bases left between them. The CDR3 has 12 amino acids. In germline, CDR1 is SGHRS, CDR2 YFSETQ. The variable domain in full, with the rest retrieved from reference TRBV5-1 and TRBJ2-2, is KAGVTQTPRYLIKTRGQQVTLSCSPISGHRSVSWYQQTPGQGLQFLFEYFSETQRNKGNFPGRFSGRQFSNSRSEMNVSTLELGDSALYLCASSLNTGELFFGEGSRLTVL.

The chain has TRBV19 and TRBJ1-6; D is perhaps TRBD1 (5 bases). Germline V CDR1 and CDR2: LNHDA, SQIVND (reference sequence). The CDR3 is 15 residues long. V gave up 5 bases and J gave up 5 bases, with 13 bases separating them. DNA for the CDR3: TGTGCCAGTAGTCCATCGCAGGGTAATAATTCACCCCTCCACTTT. Encoded protein: CASSPSQGNNSPLHF.

The chain joins TRBV12-3 or TRBV12-4 to TRBJ1-1; tentatively, D is TRBD1 (5 bases). Trimming pared 6 bases from V and 1 base from J, leaving 9 bases between. The CDR3 is 13 amino acids. CDR3 protein: CASSLGGNTEAFF. DNA of the CDR3: TGTGCCAGCAGCCTGGGGGGGAACACTGAAGCTTTCTTT.

The gene calls are TRBV5-1 and TRBJ1-2, with a weak D call TRBD1 (6 bases). Trimming left V 0 bases short and J 3 bases short, with 12 bases between. Germline lookup yields CDR1 SGHRS and CDR2 YFSETQ. The CDR3 sequence is 15 residues long. The CDR3 region is CASSLAPGTYYGYTF. The DNA for the CDR3 is TGCGCCAGCAGCTTGGCCCCGGGGACATACTATGGCTACACCTTC.

This clone was observed a few times. The rearrangement joins TRBV2 to TRBJ1-1; D remains unclear. V shed 6 bases and J shed 11 bases, with 13 bases lying between them. CDR1 and CDR2 from the germline V gene are SNHLY and FYNNEI. This CDR3 contains 11 residues. The CDR3 here is CASRESAIAFF. DNA for the CDR3: TGTGCCAGCAGGGAGTCTGCAATCGCTTTCTTT. The full variable domain, completed using reference TRBV2 and TRBJ1-1, is EPEVTQTPSHQVTQMGQEVILRCVPISNHLYFYWYRQILGQKVEFLVSFYNNEISEKSEIFDDQFSVERPDGSNFTLKIRSTKLEDSAMYFCASRESAIAFFGQGTRLTVV.